This is a list of T cell receptor beta chains from one sample in a study of monozygotic twins with inflammatory bowel disease. TCRdb reprocessed the 5' RACE reads and stores each CDR3 protein as one record, lacking DNA. The sample includes over 90,000 distinct CDR3 sequences. Sequencing used blood. These receptors were taken from a human donor with ulcerative colitis or Crohn's disease, or a healthy co-twin of an affected twin (not recorded which). Each CDR3 is given with its conserved first and last residue. The order of the fields is J gene, V gene, CDR3 protein.

TRBJ1-1,TRBV5-4,CASSLAGSRLEAFF
TRBJ2-5,TRBV7-2,CASSLAGAETQYF
TRBJ2-7,TRBV18,CASSPPTGYEQYF
TRBJ1-2,TRBV6-6,CASSYLGPRGGYTF
TRBJ2-7,TRBV6-2/TRBV6-3,CASSYRDTYEQYF
TRBJ2-1,TRBV5-1,CASSLANEQFF
TRBJ2-1,TRBV27,CARDVTGTYNEQFF
TRBJ1-5,TRBV5-1,CASSLGLNQPQHF
TRBJ1-2,TRBV7-2,CASSLGQGDKDGYTF
TRBJ1-3,TRBV12-3/TRBV12-4,CASKQLQGWVAGNTIYF
TRBJ2-5,TRBV7-8,CASLFGVDETQYF
TRBJ2-1,TRBV20-1,CSARGPRAGVIYNEQFF
TRBJ2-7,TRBV20-1,CSARVEGGLAGVF
TRBJ2-1,TRBV12-3/TRBV12-4,CASSRGTVYNEQFF
TRBJ1-2,TRBV20-1,CSAKRTVNYGYTF
TRBJ2-7,TRBV6-2/TRBV6-3,CASSSARPYEQYF
TRBJ1-6,TRBV10-2,CASSTGVSLHF
TRBJ1-2,TRBV11-2,CASSSTFGYTF
TRBJ2-5,TRBV5-1,CASSLGTSGQETQYF
TRBJ2-3,TRBV7-3,CASSPHGKVLADTQYF
TRBJ1-5,TRBV30,CAWSPGAQPQHF
TRBJ2-5,TRBV20-1,CSARQGKVETQYF
TRBJ2-1,TRBV25-1,CASSEVGEQFF
TRBJ2-5,TRBV4-2,CASSQADQTGNQYF
TRBJ2-7,TRBV12-3/TRBV12-4,CASSPRGQGRDEQYF
TRBJ2-1,TRBV18,CASSPQVQGDLQFF
TRBJ2-1,TRBV6-5,CASSYLKGILNEQFF